One sample yielded the 11 T cell receptor beta chains listed below, sequenced in a study of shared clonotypes between healthy human individuals. Assay: immunoSEQ multiplex PCR; the TCRdb copy retains only in-frame clones and omits some. The sample holds just over 2,000,000 clones, 85% to 95% seen once. The sequenced material came from naive CD4+ T cells sorted from blood. Noted subset: CD45RA+ positively selected. The origin of the receptors is a man in his late teens or twenties in good health.

This chain links TRBV18 with TRBJ2-1; D is possibly TRBD1 or TRBD2 (5 bases each). Trimming removed 3 bases from V and 0 bases from J, with 12 bases in between. CDR1 KGHSH and CDR2 LQKENI come from the germline V gene. CDR3 length: 16 amino acids. The CDR3 DNA reads as TGTGCCAGCTCACCTCGGGACCGGAGCTCCTACAATGAGCAGTTCTTC. It encodes CASSPRDRSSYNEQFF.

The chain has TRBV5-1 and TRBJ1-6; D is ambiguous. V was pared by 0 bases and J by 4 bases, with 8 bases between. Per germline, CDR1 SGHRS and CDR2 YFSETQ. The CDR3 contains 15 residues. CDR3 DNA sequence: TGCGCCAGCAGCTTGGCAGGATTTTATAATTCACCCCTCCACTTT. This codes for CASSLAGFYNSPLHF.

The V gene is TRBV6-4, the J gene TRBJ1-1; D not resolved. The germline V and J ends were trimmed by 3 bases and 5 bases, with 16 bases remaining between them. CDR1 MRHNA and CDR2 SNTAGT come from the germline V gene. The CDR3 loop spans 15 amino acids. The CDR3, as DNA: TGTGCCAGCAGTGAAGGGCCTCTTGGGAGGACTGAAGCTTTCTTT. This gives the protein CASSEGPLGRTEAFF.

The V and J genes are TRBV7-9 and TRBJ1-2, with D possibly being TRBD1 (6 bases). This CDR3 contains 14 residues. Trimming stripped 2 bases from V and 3 bases from J, with 10 bases between. Germline V gives CDR1 SEHNR, CDR2 FQNEAQ (reference sequence). CDR3 DNA: TGTGCCAGCAGCTTAAGTGCAGGGGACTATGGCTACACCTTC. Protein: CASSLSAGDYGYTF.

The chain has TRBV4-1 and TRBJ1-1; 8 nucleotides agree with TRBD1. The CDR3 consists of 14 residues. V gave up 4 bases and J gave up 5 bases; unmatched junction bases: 6. Germline-derived CDR1 and CDR2 are MGHRA and YSYEKL. CDR3 nucleotides: TGCGCCAGCAGCCGGACAGGGAGGGAAACTGAAGCTTTCTTT. Its protein is CASSRTGRETEAFF.

The chain is built from TRBV7-9 and TRBJ2-3; no clear D gene. V lost 1 base and J 0 bases, leaving 5 bases between the germline ends. CDR1 is SEHNR and CDR2 is FQNEAQ in the germline V gene (reference sequence). The CDR3 runs 14 residues. Here the CDR3 reads CASSLGISTDTQYF. CDR3 nucleotides: TGTGCCAGCAGCTTAGGGATCAGCACAGATACGCAGTATTTT.

This sequence joins TRBV10-2 and TRBJ2-7; 9 nucleotides line up with TRBD1. The CDR3 covers 14 residues. Germline CDR1 is WSHSY and CDR2 is SAAADI. J lost 2 bases, V lost 6 bases, and 5 bases had no gene match. CDR3 amino acids: CASSTGTGTYEQYF. The CDR3 nucleotides read TGCGCCAGCAGCACCGGGACAGGGACCTACGAGCAGTACTTC.

The CDR3 region is CAISPRTGSSYEQYF. The CDR3 bases are TGTGCCATCAGTCCCCGGACAGGAAGCTCCTACGAGCAGTACTTC. This chain connects TRBV10-3 to TRBJ2-7; 7 positions agree with TRBD1. CDR1 is ENHRY, CDR2 SYGVKD, per germline. The CDR3 consists of 15 residues. V lost 5 bases and J lost 0; bases outside the gene matches: 7.

A remark on this clone: It may be a read error: a sequence one base away is much more abundant. V and J are TRBV10-1 and TRBJ2-3, with D unresolved. Germline V lookup: CDR1 WNHNN, CDR2 SYGVQD (reference sequence). V dropped 4 bases and J dropped 10 bases, with 15 bases sitting between them. The CDR3 is made up of 13 amino acids. The CDR3 DNA follows: TGCGCCAGCAGTGCCGCCCCACCTGGTGCGCAGTATTTT. Translated: CASSAAPPGAQYF.

The chain uses TRBV7-3 and TRBJ1-2, with D perhaps TRBD1 (5 bases). Germline CDR1 and CDR2: SGHTA and FQGTGA. The V end lost 6 bases, the J end lost 7 bases, and 12 bases lay between the germline ends. This CDR3 contains 12 residues. This CDR3 reads CASRGDSGGYTF. CDR3 nucleotides: TGTGCCAGCAGAGGGGATTCCGGTGGCTACACCTTC.

About this clone: The sample contains more than one DNA sequence encoding this CDR3. This chain links TRBV7-2 with TRBJ2-7, with D unresolved. Between the trimmed V and J ends, which lost 1 base and 4 bases, there was a span of 8 bases. The germline gives CDR1 SGHTA, CDR2 FQGNSA. CDR3 size: 13 residues. The CDR3 here is CASSLVPGYEQYF. The DNA for the CDR3 is TGTGCCAGCAGCTTAGTTCCCGGATACGAGCAGTACTTC.